The clone carrying this TCR beta chain has a count of ten or more. Its antigen is currently unknown. Lactation, pregnancy, other autoimmune disease or uncontrolled infection led to exclusion of patients. The source of the PBMCs was around 10 ml of fresh peripheral blood. This entry is derived from a study of T cells in Graves' hyperthyroidism and ophthalmopathy. Study at large: At initial diagnosis, before any treatment had begun, peripheral blood was obtained. Study results and caveats: Ophthalmopathy was predicted by the model a median of roughly 6.6 months ahead of onset.

The germline V gene encodes CDR1 SGHRS and CDR2 YFSETQ. Between the trimmed V and J ends, which lost 3 bases and 13 bases, there was a span of 14 bases. The CDR3 extends over 13 amino acids. Amplification targeted TCR beta CDR3 regions from RNA transcripts. The HTBI primer set drove a first-round RT-PCR of the TCR CDR3. TCRdb independently ran MiXCR on the multiplex PCR reads; one entry per CDR3 protein. The sample has approximately 600,000 distinct CDR3 sequences; 15% to 20% are singletons. The chain links TRBV5-1 to TRBJ1-6, with D uncertain. The receptor was derived from a woman younger than 45 with Graves' hyperthyroidism. What was sequenced was blood. CDR3 region: CASSSRTDTPLHF. The CDR3 region has the DNA TGCGCCAGCAGCTCCCGGACGGATACCCCCCTCCACTTT.